This is a list of T cell receptor beta chains from one sample in a study of response to subunit inactivated influenza vaccine. TCRdb re-called the RT-PCR reads with MiXCR, one entry per CDR3 protein. The sample records roughly 180,000 distinct CDR3 sequences, about 9% being singletons. The sample here was non-naive T cells sorted from PBMCs, taken on the day of vaccination. Source of these receptors: a man aged 50 to 59 who received an inactivated influenza vaccine. The CDR3 runs from the conserved cysteine through the conserved F or W. D genes are given only for firm matches. A clone size is listed for some rows: how often the clone was seen (once, few, many), or a class if it is expanded.

CDR3nt | CDR3aa | j_gene | abundance | d_gene | v_gene
TGTGCCAGCAGCTTAGGAACTAATTCACCCCTCCACTTT | CASSLGTNSPLHF | TRBJ1-6 | few | NA | TRBV7-9
TGTGCCAGCATGGCTAGCGCCAACAATGAGCAGTTCTTC | CASMASANNEQFF | TRBJ2-1 | few | NA | TRBV27
TGTGCCACCAGTGATTGGACGGGAAACTATGGCTACACCTTC | CATSDWTGNYGYTF | TRBJ1-2 | medium-sized | NA | TRBV24-1
TGTGCCAGCAGCCATGTCGGCGAGCAGTACTTC | CASSHVGEQYF | TRBJ2-7 | many | NA | TRBV14
TGTGCCAGCAGCCATGAGAGTGAGCAGTTCTTC | CASSHESEQFF | TRBJ2-1 | few | NA | TRBV7-9
TGTGCCAGCAGCTTGTTTGGAGCGGGACTAGCATACGAGCAGTACTTC | CASSLFGAGLAYEQYF | TRBJ2-7 | NA | TRBD2 | TRBV5-6
TGTGCCAGCAGTTTATCTGGGGGGCGGAGTGGCTACACCTTC | CASSLSGGRSGYTF | TRBJ1-2 | NA | NA | TRBV27
TGCAGTGCTAGACTAGGGGGGCTACGGGGCACAGATACGCAGTATTTT | CSARLGGLRGTDTQYF | TRBJ2-3 | few | NA | TRBV20-1
TGTGCCAGCAGCTTAGATAGGCCCCCGCAGTATTTT | CASSLDRPPQYF | TRBJ2-3 | few | NA | TRBV11-2
TGCAGTGCACCTACTAGCGGGAGGACAAACAATGAGCAGTTCTTC | CSAPTSGRTNNEQFF | TRBJ2-1 | NA | TRBD2 | TRBV20-1
TGCAGTGCTTCACAGGGGATTGGGTATGGCTACACCTTC | CSASQGIGYGYTF | TRBJ1-2 | few | TRBD1 | TRBV20-1
TGTGCCAGCAGTTACAGGGACGACACTGAAGCTTTCTTT | CASSYRDDTEAFF | TRBJ1-1 | few | NA | TRBV27
TGTGCCATCAGTGAGGGGGCCTATAATTCACCCCTCCACTTT | CAISEGAYNSPLHF | TRBJ1-6 | few | NA | TRBV10-3
TGCGCCAGCAGTGTCTACCGCACCGGGGAGCTGTTTTTT | CASSVYRTGELFF | TRBJ2-2 | few | NA | TRBV10-1
TGTGCCAGCAGCCACTCAGGGGGGAATTCACCCCTCCACTTT | CASSHSGGNSPLHF | TRBJ1-6 | many | TRBD1 | TRBV3-1
TGTGCCAGCAGCTTATCTCTTTCGGGTGGAAACACCATATATTTT | CASSLSLSGGNTIYF | TRBJ1-3 | few | NA | TRBV7-6
TGTGCCACCAGCGTAGCGGGAATCGACAATGAGCAGTTCTTC | CATSVAGIDNEQFF | TRBJ2-1 | many | TRBD2 | TRBV15
TGTGCCTGGAGCGCCGGGACAGGGGGACGACAGCCCCAGCATTTT | CAWSAGTGGRQPQHF | TRBJ1-5 | many | TRBD1 | TRBV30
TGTGCCAGCAGTAGATTAAGGGGGCTGGGGGTTTCGAACAATCAGCCCCAGCATTTT | CASSRLRGLGVSNNQPQHF | TRBJ1-5 | many | TRBD1 | TRBV28
TGCGCCAGCCGAGTAGATGATTCCGCTGGCTACACCTTC | CASRVDDSAGYTF | TRBJ1-2 | many | NA | TRBV5-1
TGCAGTGCTAGGGCTTTTGCGGGGGGAGAGCAGTTCTTC | CSARAFAGGEQFF | TRBJ2-1 | NA | TRBD2 | TRBV20-1
TGTGCCAGCAATGACGGGACAGGGCCTGTCTACGAGCAGTACTTC | CASNDGTGPVYEQYF | TRBJ2-7 | NA | TRBD1 | TRBV6-2/TRBV6-3
TGTGCCAGCAGGACCTCCGGGACCGCGAACACCGGGGAGCTGTTTTTT | CASRTSGTANTGELFF | TRBJ2-2 | NA | NA | TRBV6-1
TGCAGCGTTGAAGGTCCCGGACAGGTCTACAATGAGCAGTTCTTC | CSVEGPGQVYNEQFF | TRBJ2-1 | few | TRBD1 | TRBV29-1
TGTGCCAGCAGAGCCGGGACTAGCGGCAGCACAGATACGCAGTATTTT | CASRAGTSGSTDTQYF | TRBJ2-3 | NA | TRBD2 | TRBV12-3/TRBV12-4
TGTGCCAGCAGTGAGATTGGAGATACGCAGTATTTT | CASSEIGDTQYF | TRBJ2-3 | NA | NA | TRBV2
TGTGCCAGCAGACCCGGGACACCGGCCCAGCCCCAGCATTTT | CASRPGTPAQPQHF | TRBJ1-5 | many | NA | TRBV6-2/TRBV6-3
TGTGCCAGCAGTCCAAGGAACAGGGGTAATGAGCAGTTCTTC | CASSPRNRGNEQFF | TRBJ2-1 | few | TRBD1 | TRBV27
TGTGCCTGGACCAGATGGCAGTACACCGGGGAGCTGTTTTTT | CAWTRWQYTGELFF | TRBJ2-2 | NA | NA | TRBV30
TGTGCCAGCAGTTTTAGGGTCGCTGAAGCTTTCTTT | CASSFRVAEAFF | TRBJ1-1 | few | NA | TRBV12-3/TRBV12-4
TGTGCCAGCAGCCCCGGGACTAGCGCTCTATCCTACGAGCAGTACTTC | CASSPGTSALSYEQYF | TRBJ2-7 | NA | TRBD2 | TRBV27
TGTGCCAGTAGTATGTTAGCGGGAATTGGGAATGAGCAGTTCTTC | CASSMLAGIGNEQFF | TRBJ2-1 | NA | TRBD2 | TRBV19
TGTGCCAGCAGTTCCCTCGCGGGGGAGGCCTACGAGCAGTACTTC | CASSSLAGEAYEQYF | TRBJ2-7 | many | TRBD2 | TRBV12-3/TRBV12-4
TGTGCCAGCAGTGCGTGGGGGGGGGCAGATACGCAGTATTTT | CASSAWGGADTQYF | TRBJ2-3 | many | TRBD2 | TRBV6-1
TGTGCCAGCAGCGTAGAGAACACTGAAGCTTTCTTT | CASSVENTEAFF | TRBJ1-1 | NA | NA | TRBV9
TGTGCCAGCAGTTTTTTTATCGCTAGCGGGAGGAGCTCCTACAATGAGCAGTTCTTC | CASSFFIASGRSSYNEQFF | TRBJ2-1 | few | TRBD2 | TRBV28
TGTGCCAGCAGCTTGGTTGTGAACACTGAAGCTTTCTTT | CASSLVVNTEAFF | TRBJ1-1 | many | NA | TRBV5-6
TGTGCCAGCAGCTCAGGAAACAGTAAAGTCGGGGAGCTGTTTTTT | CASSSGNSKVGELFF | TRBJ2-2 | NA | NA | TRBV9
TGTGCCAGCACAGACGGGGGCTCCAAAGAGACCCAGTACTTC | CASTDGGSKETQYF | TRBJ2-5 | few | NA | TRBV6-1
TGTGCCAGCAGTTTATACAGCGAAGAGACCCAGTACTTC | CASSLYSEETQYF | TRBJ2-5 | few | NA | TRBV28
TGCGCCAGCAGCTTGGGGACAGGGGGCTCTGAAGCTTTCTTT | CASSLGTGGSEAFF | TRBJ1-1 | few | TRBD1 | TRBV5-1
TGTGCCAGCAGCCTTACTCCCGGGACCTCCGGGAATGAGCAGTTCTTC | CASSLTPGTSGNEQFF | TRBJ2-1 | few | NA | TRBV9
TGTGCCAGCAGCTTGGCCGACCTGGGGACTGAAGCTTTCTTT | CASSLADLGTEAFF | TRBJ1-1 | NA | NA | TRBV5-5
TGTGCCAGCAGCACGGACGAGGGGGTGAATGAGCAGTTCTTC | CASSTDEGVNEQFF | TRBJ2-1 | NA | NA | TRBV6-2/TRBV6-3
TGTGCTAGCAGCTTCCGGACTAGCGGGGGCTTGAGCTCCTACGAGCAGTACTTC | CASSFRTSGGLSSYEQYF | TRBJ2-7 | few | TRBD2 | TRBV7-7
TGTGCCACCGGGACAGCATATGGCTACACCTTC | CATGTAYGYTF | TRBJ1-2 | few | TRBD1 | TRBV12-3/TRBV12-4
TGCAGTGCCATAAGACAGGGCAGGCTAGATTACAATGAGCAGTTCTTC | CSAIRQGRLDYNEQFF | TRBJ2-1 | NA | TRBD1 | TRBV20-1
TGTGCCAGCAGCTTAGGGACTAGCGGGGTGGGTGAGCAGTTCTTC | CASSLGTSGVGEQFF | TRBJ2-1 | NA | TRBD2 | TRBV7-6
TGTGCCAGCAGTCCAGAGACCTCCGGGACAAGAATCTACGAGCAGTACTTC | CASSPETSGTRIYEQYF | TRBJ2-7 | few | NA | TRBV28
TGTGCCAGCAGCTTAAGTTGGACAGCTGACACCGGGGAGCTGTTTTTT | CASSLSWTADTGELFF | TRBJ2-2 | many | NA | TRBV7-9
TGTGCCAGCAGCGGACAGGGGTGGGGGATTCAGTACTTC | CASSGQGWGIQYF | TRBJ2-4 | few | TRBD1 | TRBV4-2
TGTGCCAGCAGTTTTGACAGGGGAGCCGCCGGGGAGCTGTTTTTT | CASSFDRGAAGELFF | TRBJ2-2 | many | TRBD1 | TRBV28
TGCAGTGCTAGAAGTTCTCCGGGACAGGGCGGTTCACCCCTCCACTTT | CSARSSPGQGGSPLHF | TRBJ1-6 | NA | TRBD1 | TRBV20-1
TGTGCCAGCAGCTTAGAGTACGAGCAGTACTTC | CASSLEYEQYF | TRBJ2-7 | NA | NA | TRBV7-9